The 32 T cell receptor beta chains in this list originate from one sample, sequenced in a study of human T cells and chemical hapten exposure. TCRdb itself ran the RACE reads through MiXCR, one entry per CDR3 protein. The table records 25,000 to 35,000 distinct CDR3 sequences, more than 5% of them present only once. The time point is: patch test 3, about 24 weeks after DPC sensitization. The treatment here: therapeutic diphenylcyclopropenone sensitization with weekly scalp DPC. The sample consisted of whole blood, taken in connection with sensitization to the hapten diphenylcyclopropenone (DPC). These receptors were obtained from a man under 40 with alopecia areata. Some clones in this sample may be carry-over from other donors' samples.

This clonotype was counted ten times or more. V and J are TRBV11-2 and TRBJ2-3; TRBD2 matches at 9 bases. After removal of 1 base from V and 2 bases from J, the junction contained 1 base not matched to a gene. Looked up from germline, CDR1 is SGHAT and CDR2 is FQNNGV. The CDR3 is 15 amino acids. CDR3 DNA: TGTGCCAGCAGCTTAGTAGCGGGGGACACAGATACGCAGTATTTT. As protein: CASSLVAGDTDTQYF.

This clonotype was counted at least ten times. V usage is TRBV9 and J usage is TRBJ1-2; D is unclear. Trimming took off 4 bases at V and 2 bases at J, with 12 bases between the two ends. Per the germline V gene, CDR1 is SGDLS and CDR2 is YYNGEE. The CDR3 is 14 amino acids. The DNA of the CDR3 is TGTGCCAGCAGCCCAGGTCGGGCGAACTATGGCTACACCTTC. It specifies CASSPGRANYGYTF.

This clonotype was seen at least ten times. The rearrangement links TRBV10-3 to TRBJ2-5; 7 bases map to TRBD1. With 2 bases clipped from V and 2 bases from J, the junction kept 5 bases outside the gene matches. The CDR3 contains 15 residues. From germline, CDR1 is ENHRY and CDR2 SYGVKD. The CDR3 here is CAISEGGDRQETQYF. The CDR3 DNA sequence: TGTGCCATCAGTGAGGGTGGGGACAGACAAGAGACCCAGTACTTC.

In its sample, this clonotype was seen many times. The chain couples TRBV7-4 to TRBJ1-5, with TRBD1 as a possible D gene (5 bases). Germline-derived CDR1 and CDR2 are SGHVT and SQSDAQ. The CDR3 runs 17 residues. Trimming pared 1 base from V and 1 base from J, leaving 14 bases between. CDR3: CASSLGPLGDSNQPQHF. The CDR3 DNA follows: TGTGCCAGCAGCTTAGGTCCCTTGGGGGACAGCAATCAGCCCCAGCATTTT.

CDR3 bases: TGTGCCAGCAGTACGGGCGGAGGATCCTACAATGAGCAGTTCTTC. Protein sequence: CASSTGGGSYNEQFF. V gene TRBV25-1 combines with J gene TRBJ2-1, with D possibly TRBD2 on 5 matching bases. The CDR3 extends over 15 amino acids. V lost 5 bases, J lost 1 base, and 12 bases lay in between. Germline CDR1 and CDR2: MGHDK and SYGVNS. Full variable domain (remainder filled in from reference TRBV25-1 and TRBJ2-1): EADIYQTPRYLVIGTGKKITLECSQTMGHDKMYWYQQDPGMELHLIHYSYGVNSTEKGDLSSESTVSRIRTEHFPLTLESARPSHTSQYLCASSTGGGSYNEQFFGPGTRLTVL.

The rearrangement links TRBV9 to TRBJ1-3, with 9 nucleotides matching TRBD1. This CDR3 contains 14 residues. With V trimmed by 7 bases and J by 2 bases, 4 bases remained unmatched. CDR1 SGDLS and CDR2 YYNGEE come from the germline V gene. The chain's CDR3 is CASGDRAAGNTIYF. CDR3 in DNA: TGTGCCAGCGGGGACAGGGCGGCTGGAAACACCATATATTTT.

This clonotype was found many times. The chain carries TRBV12-3 or TRBV12-4 and TRBJ2-3; D gene unclear. Between the trimmed V and J ends, which lost 3 bases and 2 bases, there was a span of 9 bases. CDR3 length: 14 amino acids. CDR3 sequence reads: CASSLGNPTDTQYF. CDR3 in DNA: TGTGCCAGCAGTTTGGGCAACCCCACAGATACGCAGTATTTT.

This clonotype was seen repeatedly, ten times or more. The chain uses TRBV5-5 and TRBJ2-3; the match to TRBD2 covers 10 bases. This CDR3 contains 15 residues. Germline V gene data show CDR1 as SGHKS and CDR2 as YYEKEE (reference sequence). J gave up 3 bases and V 3 bases, and 4 bases lay outside the gene matches. The CDR3 sequence is CASSSGLAETDTQYF. The CDR3 DNA sequence: TGTGCCAGCAGCTCCGGACTAGCGGAAACAGATACGCAGTATTTT.

Ten or more counts support this clonotype. The chain carries TRBV4-3 and TRBJ2-3; 14 bases align to TRBD2. V was clipped by 0 bases and J by 4 bases; unmatched bases: 9. Germline CDR1 is LGHNA and CDR2 is YSLEER. This CDR3 contains 19 residues. CDR3 in DNA: TGCGCCAGCAGCCAAGATCGGGGACTAGCGGGAGTGGTCCCAGATACGCAGTATTTT. It encodes CASSQDRGLAGVVPDTQYF.

This clonotype was detected ten times or more. The J gene is TRBJ1-1, the V gene TRBV5-5; no definite D call. Germline V lookup: CDR1 SGHKS, CDR2 YYEKEE (reference sequence). The CDR3 has 15 residues. Trimming pared 3 bases from V and 10 bases from J, leaving 22 bases between. CDR3 amino acids: CASSSIVGSWEGAFF. CDR3 coding DNA: TGTGCCAGCAGCTCTATTGTCGGGAGCTGGGAAGGAGCTTTCTTT.

This clonotype was recorded at least ten times. This chain uses TRBV29-1 with TRBJ1-3, with D hard to call. V was clipped by 5 bases and J by 0 bases, with 5 bases between them. The germline V gene has CDR1 SQVTM and CDR2 ANQGSEA. CDR3 length equals 12 residues. CDR3 nucleotide sequence: TGCAGCGTTCTACGCTCTGGAAACACCATATATTTT. It translates to CSVLRSGNTIYF.

The table lists this clonotype with many counts. The rearrangement joins TRBV6-6 to TRBJ1-5; 10 bases are a match to TRBD1. V shed 7 bases and J 6 bases; nucleotides not matched to a gene: 6. Germline V gives CDR1 MNHNY, CDR2 SVGAGI (reference sequence). CDR3 length: 14 residues. In DNA form, the CDR3 reads TGTGCCAGCACGGACAGGGGGTTAGGTCAGCCCCAGCATTTT. Protein product: CASTDRGLGQPQHF.

This clonotype was observed at least ten times. The chain employs TRBV6-6 and TRBJ1-5; tentative D call: TRBD1 (5 bases). Deletions cut 2 bases from V and 4 bases from J, with 6 bases between. The CDR3 extends over 13 amino acids. Germline V lookup: CDR1 MNHNY, CDR2 SVGAGI (reference sequence). CDR3 amino acids: CASSYGANQPQHF. The CDR3 DNA sequence: TGTGCCAGCAGTTACGGGGCAAATCAGCCCCAGCATTTT.

Many counts were recorded for this clonotype. The chain is built from TRBV5-1 and TRBJ1-1; D is uncertain. V lost 2 bases to trimming and J lost 2 bases, with 10 bases between them. The CDR3 consists of 14 residues. The germline CDR1 and CDR2 sequences are SGHRS and YFSETQ. CDR3 protein: CASSFGTDNTEAFF. In DNA, the CDR3 is TGCGCCAGCAGCTTTGGTACGGACAACACTGAAGCTTTCTTT.

This clonotype was seen a handful of times. The V call is TRBV29-1, the J call TRBJ2-5; a possible D gene is TRBD1 (5 bases). CDR1 SQVTM and CDR2 ANQGSEA come from the germline V gene. The germline V and J ends were trimmed by 5 bases and 5 bases, with 12 bases remaining between them. The CDR3 spans 12 residues. The CDR3 DNA reads TGCAGCGTTCGGGCAGGGCGGGAGACCCAGTACTTC. Translation gives CSVRAGRETQYF.

This clonotype was seen repeatedly, ten times or more. V usage is TRBV6-5 and J usage is TRBJ1-6, with D perhaps matching TRBD1 (6 bases). CDR1 and CDR2 from the germline V gene are MNHEY and SVGAGI. V lost 5 bases and J lost 10, with 9 bases in between. The CDR3 has 12 residues. This CDR3 reads CASSTGPSPLHF. In DNA, the CDR3 is TGTGCCAGCAGTACAGGGCCCTCACCCCTCCACTTT.

This clonotype has at least ten counts. One junction end does not reproduce the germline sequence, and a read error may be involved. The V call is TRBV7-7, the J call TRBJ2-2; TRBD1 aligns across 7 bases. In germline, CDR1 is SSHAT, CDR2 FNYEAQ (reference sequence). The length of the CDR3 is 19 residues. CDR3 in amino acids: CASSLGVYPQGVNTGELFF. In DNA form, the CDR3 reads TGTGCTAGCAGCTTAGGTGTTTACCCGCAGGGGGTTAACACCGGGGAGCTGTTTTTT.

This clonotype was observed many times. The chain couples TRBV7-2 to TRBJ2-7; 9 bases are shared with TRBD1. Germline V gene lookup returns CDR1 SGHTA and CDR2 FQGNSA. V shed 2 bases and J 7 bases; nucleotides not matched to a gene: 9. The CDR3 consists of 15 residues. The CDR3 here is CASSLPRTGVGEQYF. Here the CDR3 DNA reads TGTGCCAGCAGCTTACCCCGGACAGGGGTAGGGGAGCAGTACTTC.

This clonotype was counted ten times or more. The chain links TRBV12-3 or TRBV12-4 to TRBJ1-5; D is uncertain. The CDR3 loop spans 12 amino acids. The germline V and J ends were trimmed by 6 bases and 6 bases, with 9 bases remaining between them. Written as DNA, the CDR3 is TGTGCCAGCAGGCTACTGGGTCAGCCCCAGCATTTT. This codes for CASRLLGQPQHF.

This clonotype was seen at least ten times. This chain links TRBV7-9 with TRBJ2-7; 7 positions agree with TRBD1. The trim removed 4 bases at V and 6 bases at J, leaving 6 bases unmatched. Germline V gives CDR1 SEHNR, CDR2 FQNEAQ (reference sequence). This CDR3 comprises 13 residues. CDR3 coding DNA: TGTGCCAGCAGCTCGGTTGGACAGGCCGAGCAGTACTTC. Protein: CASSSVGQAEQYF.

In this sample, this clonotype turned up many times. The chain employs TRBV3-1 and TRBJ1-1; a weak D match, TRBD1 (6 bases). Germline assignment: CDR1 LGHDT and CDR2 YNNKEL (reference sequence). V was shortened by 1 base and J by 11 bases, with 17 bases between the two germline ends. The CDR3 has 14 residues. The CDR3 sequence: CASSQADGGRWAFF. CDR3 DNA: TGTGCCAGCAGCCAAGCAGACGGGGGCCGGTGGGCTTTCTTT.

In its sample, this clonotype was seen many times. The V and J genes are TRBV28 and TRBJ2-7, with 10 bases identical to TRBD1. The germline V gene encodes CDR1 MDHEN and CDR2 SYDVKM. V lost 4 bases, J lost 0 bases, and 3 bases stayed unmatched. The CDR3 has 15 amino acids. CDR3 in DNA: TGTGCCAGCAGTTCGACAGGGGGCCCCTCCTACGAGCAGTACTTC. Translation: CASSSTGGPSYEQYF.

At least ten counts were recorded for this clonotype. This chain uses TRBV11-2 with TRBJ2-5, with TRBD2 matching 8 bases. The J segment lost 2 bases and the V segment lost 5 bases, leaving 13 bases of the junction unmatched. The CDR3 contains 17 residues. Germline CDR1 reads SGHAT; CDR2 reads FQNNGV. The CDR3 sequence: CASSLSGAGVWQETQYF. Here the CDR3 DNA reads TGTGCCAGCAGCCTGTCTGGAGCGGGAGTTTGGCAAGAGACCCAGTACTTC. The full variable domain, completed using reference TRBV11-2 and TRBJ2-5, is EAGVAQSPRYKIIEKRQSVAFWCNPISGHATLYWYQQILGQGPKLLIQFQNNGVVDDSQLPKDRFSAERLKGVDSTLKIQPAKLEDSAVYLCASSLSGAGVWQETQYFGPGTRLLVL.

This clonotype has a handful of counts. This rearrangement joins TRBV5-6 to TRBJ2-2; D remains unclear. The germline V gene encodes CDR1 SGHDT and CDR2 YYEEEE. V dropped 4 bases and J dropped 0 bases, with 7 bases sitting between them. The CDR3 length is 14 residues. The CDR3 sequence: CASSPLPNTGELFF. The CDR3 DNA is TGTGCCAGCAGCCCCCTTCCGAACACCGGGGAGCTGTTTTTT.

This clonotype occurred many times. The chain is built from TRBV7-2 and TRBJ2-7; no clear D. The CDR3 runs 13 residues. Trimming shortened V by 3 bases and J by 2 bases, and 8 bases separated the two germline ends. Germline CDR1 reads SGHTA; CDR2 reads FQGNSA. CDR3 sequence (DNA): TGTGCCAGCAGCTTGGATAAGGCCTACGAGCAGTACTTC. This codes for CASSLDKAYEQYF. Complete variable domain (other parts from reference TRBV7-2 and TRBJ2-7): GAGVSQSPSNKVTEKGKDVELRCDPISGHTALYWYRQSLGQGLEFLIYFQGNSAPDKSGLPSDRFSAERTGGSVSTLTIQRTQQEDSAVYLCASSLDKAYEQYFGPGTRLTVT.

This clonotype was seen ten or more times. The chain is built from TRBV11-2 and TRBJ2-7; 10 bases map to TRBD1. The CDR3 length is 16 residues. The V and J ends lost 5 bases and 2 bases, in that order; junction bases with no gene match: 9. Germline values: CDR1 SGHAT, CDR2 FQNNGV. DNA for the CDR3: TGTGCCAGCAGCCCCCGGGACAGGGGCGTAACCTACGAGCAGTACTTC. As protein: CASSPRDRGVTYEQYF.

Ten or more counts support this clonotype. This sequence joins TRBV30 and TRBJ1-4, with D tentatively TRBD1 (6 bases). Trimming stripped 8 bases from V and 8 bases from J, with 18 bases between. The CDR3 spans 13 residues. Germline V gives CDR1 GTSNPN, CDR2 SVGIG (reference sequence). For the CDR3, the DNA is TGTGCCGGACTCGGGGGGGGCGAAGAAAAACTGTTTTTT. It translates to CAGLGGGEEKLFF.

This clonotype is medium-sized within its sample. The chain employs TRBV29-1 and TRBJ2-3; a weak D match, TRBD2 (6 bases). CDR1 and CDR2 (germline): SQVTM, ANQGSEA. CDR3 length: 14 amino acids. Trimming removed 7 bases at V and 1 base at J, with 15 bases between. The CDR3 region is CSAVGGTGTDTQYF. DNA for the CDR3: TGCAGCGCCGTCGGGGGTACCGGCACAGATACGCAGTATTTT.

The table lists this clonotype with many counts. The CDR3 DNA reads as TGTGCCAGCAGCTTAGGGGGTAGCGAAACAGGGTTCTTC. Protein product: CASSLGGSETGFF. The V call is TRBV7-9, the J call TRBJ2-1; D is tentatively TRBD1 or TRBD2 (5 bases each). CDR1 is SEHNR and CDR2 is FQNEAQ in the germline V gene (reference sequence). V lost 1 base and J lost 15, with 16 bases in between. There are 13 residues in the CDR3.

The V and J genes are TRBV4-2 and TRBJ1-6, with a tentative D call TRBD1 (5 bases). Trimming left V 0 bases short and J 9 bases short, with 12 bases between. The CDR3 length is 15 residues. Germline lookup yields CDR1 LGHNA and CDR2 YNFKEQ. The CDR3 sequence is CASSQETGAGSPLHF. The CDR3 DNA reads as TGTGCCAGCAGCCAAGAAACCGGGGCTGGTTCACCCCTCCACTTT.

Ten or more counts support this clonotype. This chain joins TRBV27 and TRBJ2-7, with 7 bases fitting TRBD1. Germline assignment: CDR1 MNHEY and CDR2 SMNVEV (reference sequence). The CDR3 is made up of 14 amino acids. Trimming removed 4 bases from V and 5 bases from J; junction bases left unmatched: 8. CDR3 region: CASSSDRQAHEQYF. CDR3 DNA sequence: TGTGCCAGCAGTTCGGACAGGCAGGCTCACGAGCAGTACTTC.

This clonotype was observed at least ten times. The V gene is TRBV9, the J gene TRBJ2-7, with D perhaps TRBD2 (6 bases). Germline CDR1 reads SGDLS; CDR2 reads YYNGEE. Trimming stripped 2 bases from V and 0 bases from J, with 15 bases between. This CDR3 is built from 16 residues. The DNA of the CDR3 is TGTGCCAGCAGCGTGTACGGGACTCCGAGCTCCTACGAGCAGTACTTC. Encoded protein: CASSVYGTPSSYEQYF.